These 19 T cell receptor beta chains were all obtained from the same sample, sequenced in a study of OX40 agonist ivuxolimab in advanced cancers. Profiled with immunoSEQ multiplex PCR; TCRdb holds only in-frame clones, not every one. The data show 60,000 or so clones, with around 84% seen just once and approximately 4.7% held by the top ten. The input for sequencing was CD4+ or CD8+ T cells sorted from blood, taken in a trial of the OX40 agonist ivuxolimab. The receptors come from an adult with an advanced solid tumor such as melanoma, head and neck, liver or kidney cancer.

The V and J genes are TRBV7-2 and TRBJ1-5; maybe TRBD1 (5 bases). V lost 2 bases to trimming and J lost 5 bases, with 13 bases between them. Germline V lookup: CDR1 SGHTA, CDR2 FQGNSA. The CDR3 covers 15 residues. Written as DNA, the CDR3 is TGTGCCAGCAGCTTATATCTGGGGGTGGATCAGCCCCAGCATTTT. Encoded protein: CASSLYLGVDQPQHF.

The V and J genes are TRBV6-1 and TRBJ2-7; tentatively, D is TRBD1 (6 bases). The V gene lost 0 bases and the J gene lost 2 bases, with 20 bases spanning the gap. CDR1 and CDR2 (germline): MNHNS, SASEGT. The length of the CDR3 is 18 residues. In nucleotides, the CDR3 is TGTGCCAGCAGTGAAGCGATTTCAGGGGCCCAAATCACCTACGAGCAGTACTTC. Translating gives CASSEAISGAQITYEQYF.

This rearrangement joins TRBV5-4 to TRBJ1-4; D perhaps matches TRBD1 (6 bases). The germline V and J ends were trimmed by 3 bases and 7 bases, with 13 bases remaining between them. The CDR3 totals 14 residues. Germline CDR1 reads SGHNT; CDR2 reads YYREEE (reference sequence). CDR3 residues: CASSSGQNAEKLFF. The CDR3 DNA reads TGTGCCAGCAGCTCCGGACAGAACGCTGAAAAACTGTTTTTT.

The gene calls are TRBV7-9 and TRBJ2-1; either TRBD1 or TRBD2 may fit D (6 bases each). The germline V gene encodes CDR1 SEHNR and CDR2 FQNEAQ (reference sequence). Trimming took 6 bases from V and 9 from J, leaving 18 bases between them. The CDR3 sequence is 14 residues long. For the CDR3, the DNA is TGTGCCAGCAGGGGGGGACACCAGAGGGGTGAGCAGTTCTTC. It is translated as CASRGGHQRGEQFF.

This chain uses TRBV4-1 with TRBJ2-3, with 9 nucleotides matching TRBD1. The ends lost 3 bases at V and 6 bases at J; junction bases unmatched: 13. Germline V gives CDR1 MGHRA, CDR2 YSYEKL. The CDR3 length is 17 residues. CDR3 sequence reads: CASSQVTGTGYPDTQYF. CDR3 nucleotides: TGCGCCAGCAGCCAGGTGACCGGGACAGGGTATCCTGATACGCAGTATTTT.

The table lists this clone with a few counts. The V call is TRBV15, the J call TRBJ2-7; the D call may be TRBD1 or TRBD2 (7 bases each). Germline V gives CDR1 LNHNV, CDR2 YYDKDF (reference sequence). This CDR3 region has 13 residues. The germline V and J ends were trimmed by 3 bases and 5 bases, with 11 bases remaining between them. The CDR3 DNA follows: TGTGCCACCAGCAGGGGGGGGACAGACGAGCAGTACTTC. This encodes CATSRGGTDEQYF. Together with reference TRBV15 and TRBJ2-7, the CDR3 gives the full variable domain: DAMVIQNPRYQVTQFGKPVTLSCSQTLNHNVMYWYQQKSSQAPKLLFHYYDKDFNNEADTPDNFQSRRPNTSFCFLDIRSPGLGDTAMYLCATSRGGTDEQYFGPGTRLTVT.

V and J are TRBV28 and TRBJ1-2, with no clear D. This CDR3 has 13 residues. V was clipped by 7 bases and J by 6 bases, with 15 bases between them. The germline V gene encodes CDR1 MDHEN and CDR2 SYDVKM. CDR3 sequence: CASNPTVEDGYTF. DNA for the CDR3: TGTGCCAGCAATCCGACCGTGGAGGATGGCTACACCTTC.

The V and J genes are TRBV5-1 and TRBJ2-3; 7 positions match TRBD1. Per germline, CDR1 SGHRS and CDR2 YFSETQ. The CDR3 extends over 15 amino acids. The junction had 5 bases not matched to a gene; V was cut back by 0 bases and J by 4 bases. The CDR3 coding sequence is TGCGCCAGCAGCTTGGGGCAGGGGGTCGCAGATACGCAGTATTTT. Translation gives CASSLGQGVADTQYF.

The rearrangement joins TRBV5-1 to TRBJ2-3; maybe TRBD1 (6 bases). Trimming left V 4 bases short and J 4 bases short, with 13 bases between. This CDR3 has 14 residues. The germline V gene encodes CDR1 SGHRS and CDR2 YFSETQ. CDR3 nucleotide sequence: TGCGCCAGCAGCACAATTGGGGGCCCAGATACGCAGTATTTT. This codes for CASSTIGGPDTQYF.

The rearrangement uses TRBV9 and TRBJ2-1; 9 positions agree with TRBD2. V lost 0 bases to trimming and J lost 5 bases; unmatched junction nucleotides: 3. Germline V CDR1 and CDR2: SGDLS, YYNGEE. The CDR3 totals 15 residues. CDR3 coding DNA: TGTGCCAGCAGCGTAGGCGGGAGGGGGGACAATGAGCAGTTCTTC. Translated, it gives CASSVGGRGDNEQFF.

Only one count was recorded for this clone. The V call is TRBV5-1, the J call TRBJ1-2, with D unclear. The CDR3 sequence is 13 residues long. Germline V CDR1 and CDR2: SGHRS, YFSETQ. V was pared by 2 bases and J by 2 bases, with 7 bases between. The DNA for the CDR3 is TGCGCCAGCAGCTTTGGGCAGAACTATGGCTACACCTTC. As protein: CASSFGQNYGYTF.

The CDR3 nucleotides are TGTGCCATCAGTAATCAGCCTCAGGGTGGCGAGCAGTACTTC. As protein: CAISNQPQGGEQYF. This chain uses TRBV10-3 with TRBJ2-7, with D perhaps TRBD1 (5 bases). CDR3 length equals 14 residues. Trimming took 5 bases from V and 6 from J, leaving 17 bases between them. Germline lookup yields CDR1 ENHRY and CDR2 SYGVKD.

J is TRBJ1-2 and V is TRBV30, with D perhaps matching TRBD1 (5 bases). V gave up 4 bases and J gave up 4 bases, with 10 bases separating them. This CDR3 comprises 12 residues. The V gene's germline CDR1 is GTSNPN and CDR2 SVGIG (reference sequence). Written as DNA, the CDR3 is TGTGCCTGGAAGGGACCAAGCTATGGCTACACCTTC. Amino acids: CAWKGPSYGYTF.

CDR3 sequence reads: CASTGPGLNTDTQYF. For the CDR3, the DNA is TGTGCCAGCACCGGCCCGGGACTAAACACAGATACGCAGTATTTT. The chain carries TRBV9 and TRBJ2-3, with TRBD2 matching 7 bases. The CDR3 sequence is 15 residues long. The V segment lost 6 bases and the J segment 2 bases; nucleotides outside the gene matches: 9. Germline V gene data show CDR1 as SGDLS and CDR2 as YYNGEE.

The V and J genes are TRBV28 and TRBJ2-1; D gene unclear. CDR1 and CDR2 from the germline V gene are MDHEN and SYDVKM. V was cut by 7 bases and J by 0 bases, with 10 bases left in between. The CDR3 loop spans 14 amino acids. The CDR3 loop is CASTGTTSYNEQFF. The CDR3 nucleotides read TGTGCCAGCACGGGTACCACCTCCTACAATGAGCAGTTCTTC.

The rearrangement links TRBV6-5 to TRBJ1-6; D not certain. Trimming stripped 3 bases from V and 7 bases from J, with 13 bases between. This CDR3 spans 15 amino acids. Germline V lookup: CDR1 MNHEY, CDR2 SVGAGI. CDR3 nucleotides: TGTGCCAGCAGTTATGCCATCCGGGGAAATTCACCCCTCCACTTT. Translated, it gives CASSYAIRGNSPLHF.

The chain carries TRBV27 and TRBJ1-4; D gene ambiguous. V was cut by 6 bases and J by 3 bases, with 8 bases left in between. This CDR3 contains 13 residues. Germline V lookup: CDR1 MNHEY, CDR2 SMNVEV (reference sequence). The CDR3 sequence: CASRGWANEKLFF. The CDR3 bases are TGTGCCAGCAGGGGATGGGCTAATGAAAAACTGTTTTTT.

This clone was detected only once. The chain carries TRBV6-6 and TRBJ1-1, with D hard to call. V was shortened by 2 bases and J by 0 bases, with 7 bases between the two germline ends. From germline, CDR1 is MNHNY and CDR2 SVGAGI (reference sequence). CDR3 length: 14 residues. The CDR3 DNA sequence: TGTGCCAGCAGTTACCCCCACTTGAACACTGAAGCTTTCTTT. It specifies CASSYPHLNTEAFF.

The V call is TRBV4-1, the J call TRBJ2-2, with TRBD2 identical over 12 bases. The CDR3 is 19 residues long. Germline V gene data show CDR1 as MGHRA and CDR2 as YSYEKL. Germline trimming cut 2 bases from V and 7 bases from J; bases unmatched to any gene: 14. CDR3 in DNA: TGCGCCAGCAGCCAACGCCGTGGACTAGCGGGAACCGCCGGCGGGGAGCTGTTTTTT. Protein: CASSQRRGLAGTAGGELFF.